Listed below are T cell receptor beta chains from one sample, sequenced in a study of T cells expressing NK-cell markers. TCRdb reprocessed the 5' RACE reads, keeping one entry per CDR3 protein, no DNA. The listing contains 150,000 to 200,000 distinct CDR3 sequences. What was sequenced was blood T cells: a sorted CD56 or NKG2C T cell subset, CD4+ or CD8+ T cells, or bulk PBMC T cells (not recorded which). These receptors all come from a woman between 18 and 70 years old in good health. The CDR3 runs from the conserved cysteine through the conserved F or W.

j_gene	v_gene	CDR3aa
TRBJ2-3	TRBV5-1	CASSFKGSLTDTQYF
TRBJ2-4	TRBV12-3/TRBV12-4	CASSLASGAAGIQYF
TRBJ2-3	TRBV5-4	CASSLRAGVATDTQYF
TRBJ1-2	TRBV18	CASSPSQEKGYTF
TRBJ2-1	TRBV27	CASSIGLAGALSYNEQFF
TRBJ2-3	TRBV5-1	CASSEQRGNTDTQYF
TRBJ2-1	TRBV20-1	CSARMGLAADEQFF
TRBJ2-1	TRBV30	CAWSTSPHEQFF
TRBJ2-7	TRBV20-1	CSARSPGLVSHEQYF
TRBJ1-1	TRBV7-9	CASSLVGGISDTEAFF